This T cell receptor beta chain comes out of a study of pediatric ulcerative colitis. The study's findings and limits: Substantially fewer templates came from two patients' blood samples. In rectum, acute severe colitis had expanded clones and less diversity.

TCRdb keeps only in-frame clones here, not all; method: immunoSEQ multiplex PCR. The sample shows tens of thousands of clones, over 70% of them seen only once. This CDR3 comprises 11 residues. V gave up 10 bases and J gave up 8 bases, with 9 bases separating them. CDR1 and CDR2 (germline): PRHDT, FYEKMQ (reference sequence). On this clone itself: Its antigen is currently unknown.

The rectum was sampled with one to two pinch biopsies at colonoscopy. Material: gut tissue. The genes are TRBV13 and TRBJ1-6; tentatively, D is TRBD1 (6 bases). The receptor's source is a boy younger than 18 with severe ulcerative colitis. The CDR3 region has the DNA TGTGCCACCAGGGGCGATTCACCCCTCCACTTT. It is translated as CATRGDSPLHF.